This T cell receptor beta chain emerged from a study of a mutant IDH1 vaccine in newly diagnosed glioma. Study-wide context: Treated patients were roughly 60% male, about 38% female, mean age about 41 years. Beforehand, treatment had been radiotherapy, temozolomide, or both; the majority received both.

Time point denoted: week 23, last vaccination. Every vaccine dose comprised 300 ug of mutant IDH1 20-mer peptide plus topical imiquimod. Generated by immunoSEQ multiplex PCR, the TCRdb table keeps only in-frame clones and is missing some. The table lists 88,000 or so clones, approximately 85% of them singletons. Turning to this clone: The antigen remains undetermined.

Trimming at V came to 4 bases and at J to 5 bases, leaving 12 bases not matched to a gene. Germline values: CDR1 SGDLS, CDR2 YYNGEE. The CDR3 is 18 residues long. The TCR was taken from a man younger than 45 with glioma. Some clones in this sample may be carry-over from other donors' samples. The gene calls are TRBV9 and TRBJ2-6; TRBD1 aligns across 10 bases. Material: PBMCs, obtained from a glioma patient whose treatment included an IDH1 peptide vaccine. The DNA of the CDR3 is TGTGCCAGCAGCACCCGGGACAGGGGACTCCTAAGGGCCAACGTCCTGACTTTC. Its protein is CASSTRDRGLLRANVLTF.